Listed below are T cell receptor beta chains from one sample, sequenced in a study of T cells in Graves' hyperthyroidism and ophthalmopathy. Using its own MiXCR run on the multiplex PCR reads, TCRdb lists one record per CDR3 protein. The sample lists 200,000 or so distinct CDR3 sequences, roughly a sixth seen once, with around 52% in the top ten. Sequencing was performed on blood. The receptors come from a woman between 45 and 65 years old with Graves' hyperthyroidism. CDR3s include the opening cysteine and the closing phenylalanine or tryptophan. Fields, in order: V gene, clone size, D gene, J gene, CDR3 protein, CDR3 DNA. The D gene is left open where the match is weak. Expanded clones get a size class; other rows say once, few or many, or leave the size out.

v_call: TRBV28; clone_size: .; d_call: TRBD2; j_call: TRBJ2-7; cdr3_aa: CASSSLAAYEQYF; cdr3_nt: TGTGCCAGCAGTTCTCTAGCGGCCTACGAGCAGTACTTC
v_call: TRBV30; clone_size: many; d_call: TRBD2; j_call: TRBJ2-1; cdr3_aa: CAWRAPGGPYNEQFF; cdr3_nt: TGTGCCTGGAGGGCCCCGGGGGGACCCTACAATGAGCAGTTCTTC
v_call: TRBV10-3; clone_size: few; d_call: TRBD1; j_call: TRBJ2-7; cdr3_aa: CAISGDRVSYEQYF; cdr3_nt: TGTGCCATCAGTGGAGACAGGGTCTCCTACGAGCAGTACTTC
v_call: TRBV7-2; clone_size: many; d_call: .; j_call: TRBJ2-5; cdr3_aa: CASSPGGGTIQETQYF; cdr3_nt: TGTGCCAGCAGCCCGGGGGGCGGGACTATACAAGAGACCCAGTACTTC
v_call: TRBV18; clone_size: .; d_call: TRBD2; j_call: TRBJ2-3; cdr3_aa: CASSMLAESGTDTQYF; cdr3_nt: TGTGCCAGCTCAATGCTAGCGGAGTCAGGCACAGATACGCAGTATTTT
v_call: TRBV27; clone_size: many; d_call: TRBD1; j_call: TRBJ1-2; cdr3_aa: CASSQNQGAHGYTF; cdr3_nt: TGTGCCAGCAGCCAAAACCAGGGGGCTCATGGCTACACCTTC
v_call: TRBV12-3/TRBV12-4; clone_size: many; d_call: TRBD2; j_call: TRBJ2-5; cdr3_aa: CASSPRTSSQETQYF; cdr3_nt: TGTGCCAGCAGTCCTAGGACTAGCAGCCAAGAGACCCAGTACTTC
v_call: TRBV5-6; clone_size: few; d_call: TRBD2; j_call: TRBJ2-3; cdr3_aa: CASSLVALAGATDTQYF; cdr3_nt: TGTGCCAGCAGCTTGGTGGCTCTAGCGGGAGCCACAGATACGCAGTATTTT
v_call: TRBV7-6; clone_size: many; d_call: TRBD1; j_call: TRBJ1-1; cdr3_aa: CASSLAGDRGIVNTEAFF; cdr3_nt: TGTGCCAGCAGCTTAGCCGGTGACAGGGGGATAGTGAACACTGAAGCTTTCTTT
v_call: TRBV14; clone_size: .; d_call: .; j_call: TRBJ2-5; cdr3_aa: CASSHATHKRTQYF; cdr3_nt: TGTGCCAGCAGCCATGCGACCCACAAGAGAACCCAGTACTTC